Described below is a single T cell receptor (beta chain) sequence and its context. Its cognate antigen is unknown. Cultured CD4+ T cells had their DNA profiled by the Oncomine TCR Beta short-read assay. TCRdb itself ran the PCR reads through MiXCR, one entry per CDR3 protein. Among about 4,600 distinct CDR3 sequences listed, 40% to 55% were seen once. The data derive from a study of vaccination and CD4 T cells after COVID-19. Overall study results and limits: Reactive clone data from convalescent patients indicated a median of approximately 86% appearing only post-vaccination.

J gave up 6 bases and V 4 bases, and 8 bases lay outside the gene matches. Germline CDR1 is KGHDR and CDR2 is SFDVKD. This CDR3 spans 16 amino acids. Treatment meaning: roughly nine-day PBMC culture with coronavirus spike peptide pools or control peptides (ViraFEST assay). CD4+ T cells were isolated by negative selection after less than 11 days of culture. The genes are TRBV24-1 and TRBJ2-2; 9 bases align to TRBD2. The material sequenced was CD4+ T cells from blood, cultured in vitro. The receptor was isolated from a human donor who had recovered from COVID-19. In DNA form, the CDR3 reads TGTGCCACCAGTGACCCGGGACTAGCATTCTCCGGGGAGCTGTTTTTT. Its translation: CATSDPGLAFSGELFF.